These 9 T cell receptor beta chains were sequenced from one sample in a study of human T cells and chemical hapten exposure. Documented time point: healthy volunteer bleed at 6 weeks. It was unfractionated whole blood from which total RNA was extracted. TCRdb processed the RACE reads anew with MiXCR; each CDR3 protein has one entry. Here the sample spans 65,000 to 95,000 distinct CDR3 sequences, around 9.3% being singletons. Material for sequencing was whole blood. All receptors derive from a female donor in good health. Some clones in this sample may be carry-over from other donors' samples.

The table lists this clonotype with many counts. The J gene is TRBJ2-6, the V gene TRBV29-1, with 8 bases lining up with TRBD2. Germline V gene sequence: CDR1 SQVTM, CDR2 ANQGSEA. The V segment lost 7 bases and the J segment 0 bases; nucleotides outside the gene matches: 5. This CDR3 is built from 15 residues. In DNA, the CDR3 is TGCAGCGCCGTCGGGAGGGGCTCTGGGGCCAACGTCCTGACTTTC. Its protein product is CSAVGRGSGANVLTF.

In this sample, this clonotype turned up many times. The chain carries TRBV13 and TRBJ2-5; TRBD1 aligns across 8 bases. There are 15 residues in the CDR3. Germline CDR1 PRHDT, CDR2 FYEKMQ (reference sequence). Unmatched junction bases numbered 7, after V lost 5 bases and J lost 2 bases. CDR3 nucleotide sequence: TGTGCCAGCAGCCCACGGACAGGGATACAAGAGACCCAGTACTTC. Translated: CASSPRTGIQETQYF. Variable domain in full (rest from reference TRBV13 and TRBJ2-5): AAGVIQSPRHLIKEKRETATLKCYPIPRHDTVYWYQQGPGQDPQFLISFYEKMQSDKGSIPDRFSAQQFSDYHSELNMSSLELGDSALYFCASSPRTGIQETQYFGPGTRLLVL.

The sample holds many counts of this clonotype. CDR3 loop: CASSLNPRNIQYF. CDR3 coding DNA: TGTGCCAGCAGCTTGAACCCTCGAAACATTCAGTACTTC. This chain links TRBV7-9 with TRBJ2-4; no definite D call. The germline V gene encodes CDR1 SEHNR and CDR2 FQNEAQ (reference sequence). V shed 3 bases and J shed 6 bases, with 9 bases lying between them. This CDR3 is built from 13 residues.

The rearrangement joins TRBV7-3 to TRBJ2-7, with a weak D call TRBD2 (7 bases). Germline CDR1 and CDR2: SGHTA and FQGTGA. With 2 bases removed from V and 2 bases from J, the gap between germline ends came to 13 bases. The CDR3 is made up of 15 amino acids. CDR3 protein: CASSLGGGPTYEQYF. As DNA, the CDR3 is TGTGCCAGCAGCTTAGGCGGGGGCCCTACCTACGAGCAGTACTTC.

V gene TRBV29-1 combines with J gene TRBJ2-7; no firm D call. CDR1 SQVTM and CDR2 ANQGSEA come from the germline V gene. The CDR3 contains 13 residues. V gave up 4 bases and J gave up 2 bases, with 12 bases separating them. In nucleotides, the CDR3 is TGCAGCGTTGTCCGGCAGCATACCTACGAGCAGTACTTC. As protein: CSVVRQHTYEQYF.

In this sample, this clonotype turned up a few times. The chain uses TRBV10-3 and TRBJ2-3; 9 nucleotides agree with TRBD2. V was pared by 2 bases and J by 0 bases, with 9 bases of the junction left unmatched. This CDR3 contains 18 residues. CDR1 is ENHRY, CDR2 SYGVKD, per germline. CDR3 nucleotides: TGTGCCATCAGTGAGGGGAGTAGCGGGAGTCCTAGCACAGATACGCAGTATTTT. Amino acids: CAISEGSSGSPSTDTQYF.

This clonotype was detected only a few times. This chain joins TRBV7-9 and TRBJ2-5, with TRBD2 as a possible D gene (5 bases). Trimming took 5 bases from V and 3 from J, leaving 10 bases between them. There are 13 residues in the CDR3. Germline assignment: CDR1 SEHNR and CDR2 FQNEAQ (reference sequence). This CDR3 reads CASSVTTEETQYF. The CDR3 nucleotides read TGTGCCAGCAGCGTGACTACCGAAGAGACCCAGTACTTC. The full variable domain, its missing parts supplied by reference TRBV7-9 and TRBJ2-5, is DTGVSQNPRHKITKRGQNVTFRCDPISEHNRLYWYRQTLGQGPEFLTYFQNEAQLEKSRLLSDRFSAERPKGSFSTLEIQRTEQGDSAMYLCASSVTTEETQYFGPGTRLLVL.

The genes are TRBV5-1 and TRBJ2-3; D is unresolved. Germline loops: CDR1 SGHRS, CDR2 YFSETQ. Trimming took 0 bases from V and 9 from J, leaving 14 bases between them. CDR3 length equals 14 residues. The CDR3 reads CASSLDRTRTTQYF. The CDR3 DNA sequence: TGCGCCAGCAGCTTGGATAGGACGCGAACCACGCAGTATTTT.

This clonotype was counted at least ten times. V and J are TRBV29-1 and TRBJ1-1; the D gene is possibly TRBD1 (6 bases). Germline V gene data show CDR1 as SQVTM and CDR2 as ANQGSEA. CDR3 length: 15 amino acids. The V end was cut by 5 bases, the J end by 1 base, with 17 bases between. In DNA, the CDR3 is TGCAGCGTTAGACTAGCCGGGACACAGAACACTGAAGCTTTCTTT. Encoded protein: CSVRLAGTQNTEAFF.